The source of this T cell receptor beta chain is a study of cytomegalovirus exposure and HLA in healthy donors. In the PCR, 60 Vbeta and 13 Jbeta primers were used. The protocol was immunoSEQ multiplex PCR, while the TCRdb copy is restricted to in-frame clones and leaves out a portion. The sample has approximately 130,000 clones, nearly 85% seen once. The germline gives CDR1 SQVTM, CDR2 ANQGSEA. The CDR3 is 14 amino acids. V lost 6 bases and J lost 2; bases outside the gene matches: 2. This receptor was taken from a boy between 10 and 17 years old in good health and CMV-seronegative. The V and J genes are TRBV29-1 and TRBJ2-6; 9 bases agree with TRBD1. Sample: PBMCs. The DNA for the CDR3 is TGCAGCGTCCGGACAGGGGCTGGGGCCAACGTCCTGACTTTC. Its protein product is CSVRTGAGANVLTF.